The 23 T cell receptor beta chains below were found in one sample sequenced in a study of blood T cell repertoires in COVID-19. Libraries were prepared by immunoSEQ multiplex PCR; TCRdb keeps only in-frame clonotypes and omits some of them. This sample has 130,000 to 150,000 clones, with about 84% found just once. Sequencing was carried out using peripheral blood. All receptors derive from a man aged 55-75 years with active or convalescent COVID-19.

The chain couples TRBV19 to TRBJ1-5; D uncertain. V was cut by 5 bases and J by 2 bases, with 10 bases left in between. Germline assignment: CDR1 LNHDA and CDR2 SQIVND (reference sequence). The CDR3 totals 14 residues. The CDR3 coding sequence is TGTGCCAGTAGTTACCTCGGGGGCAATCAGCCCCAGCATTTT. Its protein is CASSYLGGNQPQHF.

The V gene is TRBV6-2 or TRBV6-3, the J gene TRBJ2-2, with TRBD1 matching over 8 bases. Germline CDR1 reads MNHEY; CDR2 reads SVGEGT. Trimming at V came to 2 bases and at J to 5 bases, leaving 4 bases not matched to a gene. This CDR3 comprises 15 residues. The CDR3 here is CASSYGRGRTGELFF. For the CDR3, the DNA is TGTGCCAGCAGTTACGGCAGGGGGCGAACCGGGGAGCTGTTTTTT.

This rearrangement joins TRBV29-1 to TRBJ2-1; 12 bases line up with TRBD1. From germline, CDR1 is SQVTM and CDR2 ANQGSEA. The trim removed 6 bases at V and 4 bases at J, leaving 4 bases unmatched. CDR3 length equals 14 residues. The CDR3 region has the DNA TGCAGCGTGGGGGGACAGGGGGCGTACAATGAGCAGTTCTTC. Protein sequence: CSVGGQGAYNEQFF.

The CDR3 DNA sequence: TGCGCCAGCAGCTTGGGCCCCAACGGGGCCTACGAGCAGTACTTC. It is translated as CASSLGPNGAYEQYF. This chain uses TRBV5-1 with TRBJ2-7; the D gene is possibly TRBD2 (5 bases). CDR3 length: 15 residues. The ends were cut back, 0 bases at V and 2 bases at J, with 12 bases in the middle. CDR1 and CDR2 (germline): SGHRS, YFSETQ.

Remarks on this clone: The same CDR3 also results from other DNA sequences found in this sample. The chain employs TRBV5-1 and TRBJ1-5; D is undetermined. V shed 2 bases and J shed 4 bases, with 10 bases lying between them. Germline CDR1 reads SGHRS; CDR2 reads YFSETQ. This CDR3 contains 14 residues. In nucleotides, the CDR3 is TGCGCCAGCAGCTTAGTAGGAGGGAATCAGCCCCAGCATTTT. Its protein product is CASSLVGGNQPQHF.

This chain joins TRBV7-2 and TRBJ2-3, with no clear D. Germline V gives CDR1 SGHTA, CDR2 FQGNSA. V lost 2 bases and J lost 0, with 9 bases in between. The length of the CDR3 is 15 residues. The CDR3 sequence: CASSLFLLSTDTQYF. The CDR3 nucleotides are TGTGCCAGCAGCTTATTTCTCCTAAGCACAGATACGCAGTATTTT.

V and J are TRBV28 and TRBJ1-1; no clear D gene. There are 14 residues in the CDR3. V shed 3 bases and J shed 9 bases, with 17 bases lying between them. Germline lookup yields CDR1 MDHEN and CDR2 SYDVKM. Written as DNA, the CDR3 is TGTGCCAGCAGTTTGAGTCACGCGGGAGGTAAAGCTTTCTTT. As protein: CASSLSHAGGKAFF.

The chain uses TRBV28 and TRBJ1-6; 10 bases map to TRBD1. Germline loops: CDR1 MDHEN, CDR2 SYDVKM. The CDR3 has 13 residues. V dropped 7 bases and J dropped 13; count of bases not matched to a gene: 7. The CDR3 reads CASTDRGYPPLHF. The CDR3, as DNA: TGTGCCAGCACGGACAGGGGGTATCCGCCCCTCCACTTT.

The chain couples TRBV5-1 to TRBJ1-6; 8 bases fit TRBD1. The CDR3 spans 16 residues. Germline CDR1 is SGHRS and CDR2 is YFSETQ. V shed 3 bases and J 7 bases; nucleotides not matched to a gene: 9. CDR3 sequence (DNA): TGCGCCAGCAGCTCCCCCCGGACAGGGCGGAATTCACCCCTCCACTTT. Encoded protein: CASSSPRTGRNSPLHF.

The chain combines TRBV28 with TRBJ2-1, with D perhaps matching TRBD2 (5 bases). Germline CDR1 reads MDHEN; CDR2 reads SYDVKM. The CDR3 runs 11 residues. Trimming left V 7 bases short and J 15 bases short, with 16 bases between. The CDR3 DNA sequence: TGTGCCAGCACCCTCCGGGGTACGCCGTTCTTC. Translating gives CASTLRGTPFF.

The rearrangement links TRBV28 to TRBJ1-5; unclear D gene. Germline loops: CDR1 MDHEN, CDR2 SYDVKM. Trimming stripped 5 bases from V and 2 bases from J, with 13 bases between. The CDR3 totals 15 residues. CDR3 DNA: TGTGCCAGCAGTCCTGAGGGCGGAGGCAATCAGCCCCAGCATTTT. Its protein is CASSPEGGGNQPQHF. Variable domain in full (rest from reference TRBV28 and TRBJ1-5): DVKVTQSSRYLVKRTGEKVFLECVQDMDHENMFWYRQDPGLGLRLIYFSYDVKMKEKGDIPEGYSVSREKKERFSLILESASTNQTSMYLCASSPEGGGNQPQHFGDGTRLSIL.

The chain couples TRBV2 to TRBJ1-2; perhaps TRBD1 as D (6 bases). This CDR3 is 14 amino acids long. Germline V CDR1 and CDR2: SNHLY, FYNNEI. The V and J ends lost 5 bases and 6 bases respectively, with 16 bases between them. The CDR3 loop reads CASSTNSQGDGYTF. As DNA, the CDR3 is TGTGCCAGCAGTACCAACTCACAGGGTGATGGCTACACCTTC.

The chain combines TRBV7-2 with TRBJ2-1; D possibly corresponds to TRBD1 (6 bases). The CDR3 extends over 15 amino acids. In germline, CDR1 is SGHTA, CDR2 FQGNSA. Trimming left V 5 bases short and J 3 bases short, with 14 bases between. CDR3 in DNA: TGTGCCAGCAGCCCCCAGACAGGAGTCTACAATGAGCAGTTCTTC. Translated, it gives CASSPQTGVYNEQFF. Using reference TRBV7-2 and TRBJ2-1 for the parts outside the CDR3, the full variable domain is GAGVSQSPSNKVTEKGKDVELRCDPISGHTALYWYRQSLGQGLEFLIYFQGNSAPDKSGLPSDRFSAERTGGSVSTLTIQRTQQEDSAVYLCASSPQTGVYNEQFFGPGTRLTVL.

V and J are TRBV19 and TRBJ2-1, with TRBD2 identical over 12 bases. The V gene end was trimmed by 3 bases and the J gene end by 6 bases; junction bases not matched to a gene: 15. The CDR3 sequence is 19 residues long. Germline assignment: CDR1 LNHDA and CDR2 SQIVND (reference sequence). DNA of the CDR3: TGTGCCAGTAGTATTCGACTAGCGGGAGTCCTCTCCCGGGCCAATGAGCAGTTCTTC. It encodes CASSIRLAGVLSRANEQFF.

The chain is built from TRBV27 and TRBJ1-5; possibly TRBD1 for D (6 bases). The germline V gene encodes CDR1 MNHEY and CDR2 SMNVEV (reference sequence). CDR3 size: 16 residues. V was trimmed by 7 bases and J by 0 bases, leaving 16 bases between them. CDR3 region: CASTSLSGVSNQPQHF. The CDR3 DNA is TGTGCCAGCACCTCACTGTCAGGGGTTAGCAATCAGCCCCAGCATTTT.

V is TRBV18 and J is TRBJ2-1; the match to TRBD2 covers 12 bases. After removal of 4 bases from V and 7 bases from J, the junction contained 8 bases not matched to a gene. The germline V gene has CDR1 KGHSH and CDR2 LQKENI. CDR3 size: 16 residues. The DNA for the CDR3 is TGTGCCAGCTCACTGGAACTAGCGGGAGGAACGAATGAGCAGTTCTTC. Translation gives CASSLELAGGTNEQFF.

The V gene is TRBV5-1, the J gene TRBJ2-6; the match to TRBD1 covers 8 bases. With 6 bases clipped from V and 0 bases from J, the junction kept 8 bases outside the gene matches. Germline V gene data show CDR1 as SGHRS and CDR2 as YFSETQ. This CDR3 has 17 amino acids. In nucleotides, the CDR3 is TGCGCCAGCACCTCCGGGACAGGTCCCTCTGGGGCCAACGTCCTGACTTTC. Translating it yields CASTSGTGPSGANVLTF. The entire variable domain, with the rest obtained from reference TRBV5-1 and TRBJ2-6, is as follows: KAGVTQTPRYLIKTRGQQVTLSCSPISGHRSVSWYQQTPGQGLQFLFEYFSETQRNKGNFPGRFSGRQFSNSRSEMNVSTLELGDSALYLCASTSGTGPSGANVLTFGAGSRLTVL.

This chain joins TRBV7-8 and TRBJ1-6, with D perhaps matching TRBD1 (6 bases). This CDR3 comprises 16 residues. Trimming stripped 2 bases from V and 12 bases from J, with 20 bases between. Germline values: CDR1 SGHVS, CDR2 FQNEAQ. CDR3 coding DNA: TGTGCCAGCAGCTTAACTACTACAGGGTCCGTCGGACCCCTCCACTTT. Encoded protein: CASSLTTTGSVGPLHF.

This clone is a singleton in its sample. The V and J genes are TRBV5-6 and TRBJ2-1, with 10 bases aligning to TRBD2. The CDR3 runs to 14 residues. The trim removed 4 bases at V and 8 bases at J, leaving 6 bases unmatched. The germline gives CDR1 SGHDT, CDR2 YYEEEE. The CDR3 DNA follows: TGTGCCAGCAGCCAGGGACTAGCGACGCATGAGCAGTTCTTC. Translated: CASSQGLATHEQFF.

V gene TRBV18 combines with J gene TRBJ1-4; D might be TRBD1 (6 bases). The V gene lost 8 bases and the J gene lost 10 bases, with 17 bases spanning the gap. This CDR3 has 13 residues. CDR1 and CDR2 from the germline V gene are KGHSH and LQKENI. For the CDR3, the DNA is TGTGCCAGCCGTGAGGAGGAACAGGGAAAACTGTTTTTT. Protein sequence: CASREEEQGKLFF.

J is TRBJ1-4 and V is TRBV28; 7 bases match TRBD1. The germline V gene encodes CDR1 MDHEN and CDR2 SYDVKM. CDR3 length: 15 residues. Losses at the gene ends were 6 bases for V and 7 bases for J; bases not matched to a gene: 11. This CDR3 is CASSDNGQAPEKLFF. The CDR3 DNA sequence: TGTGCCAGCAGCGACAATGGACAGGCCCCTGAAAAACTGTTTTTT. Full variable domain (remainder filled in from reference TRBV28 and TRBJ1-4): DVKVTQSSRYLVKRTGEKVFLECVQDMDHENMFWYRQDPGLGLRLIYFSYDVKMKEKGDIPEGYSVSREKKERFSLILESASTNQTSMYLCASSDNGQAPEKLFFGSGTQLSVL.

This clone appeared once. This chain uses TRBV9 with TRBJ1-1, with a possible D match to TRBD1 (6 bases). Germline V gives CDR1 SGDLS, CDR2 YYNGEE. V lost 0 bases and J 6 bases, leaving 9 bases between the germline ends. The CDR3 length is 13 residues. The DNA for the CDR3 is TGTGCCAGCAGCGTAGCGGGACATGCTGAAGCTTTCTTT. This codes for CASSVAGHAEAFF.

This clone was detected a few times. This chain joins TRBV28 and TRBJ2-7; TRBD2 aligns across 11 bases. Losses at the gene ends were 5 bases for V and 5 bases for J; bases not matched to a gene: 8. The germline gives CDR1 MDHEN, CDR2 SYDVKM. The CDR3 is 15 residues long. The CDR3: CASSRITSGSHEQYF. The CDR3 coding sequence is TGTGCCAGCAGTCGAATTACTAGCGGGAGCCACGAGCAGTACTTC.